This T cell receptor (beta chain) was identified during a study of blood T cell repertoires in COVID-19. Across the study: Samples of COVID-19 (acute and convalescent) were obtained from the United States, Italy and Spain. T cells, B-cell-depleted T cells, or PBMCs provided the cDNA or gDNA that served as material.

Original processing methods: From reference gene primer amplification, estimates of nucleated cell counts were derived. Produced via immunoSEQ multiplex PCR; TCRdb's table is partial and in-frame only. The DNA gave D and trimming, while V, J and clone size come from that table. Found here are 240,000 or so clones, approximately 84% of them singletons; the top ten hold under 2%. Trimming cost V 7 bases and J 5 bases, with 3 bases left between them. The CDR3 consists of 9 residues. The V gene's germline CDR1 is SGDLS and CDR2 YYNGEE. The J gene is TRBJ1-2, the V gene TRBV9, with no clear D. The TCR was taken from a woman older than 75 with acute or convalescent COVID-19. The source material was peripheral blood. CDR3 protein: CASPYGYTF. For the CDR3, the DNA is TGTGCCAGCCCGTATGGCTACACCTTC.